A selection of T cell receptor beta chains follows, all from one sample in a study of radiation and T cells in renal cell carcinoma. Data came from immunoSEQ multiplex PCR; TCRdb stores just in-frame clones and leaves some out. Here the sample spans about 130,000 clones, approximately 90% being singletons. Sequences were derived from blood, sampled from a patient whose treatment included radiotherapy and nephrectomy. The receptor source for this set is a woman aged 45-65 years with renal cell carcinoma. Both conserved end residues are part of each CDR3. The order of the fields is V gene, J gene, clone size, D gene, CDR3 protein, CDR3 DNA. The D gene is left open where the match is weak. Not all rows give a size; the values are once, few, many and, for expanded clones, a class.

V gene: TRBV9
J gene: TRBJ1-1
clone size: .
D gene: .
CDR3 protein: CASSYSWVSEAFF
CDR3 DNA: TGTGCCAGCAGCTACAGTTGGGTCTCTGAAGCTTTCTTT

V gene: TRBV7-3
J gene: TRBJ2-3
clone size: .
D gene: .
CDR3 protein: CASSLSYLVGDTQYF
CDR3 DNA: TGTGCCAGCAGCTTATCCTACCTAGTCGGCGATACGCAGTATTTT

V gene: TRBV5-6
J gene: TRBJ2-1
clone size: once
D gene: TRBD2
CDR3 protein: CASSSGTSGGFLGEQFF
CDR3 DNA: TGTGCCAGCAGCTCCGGGACTAGCGGGGGGTTCCTGGGTGAGCAGTTCTTC

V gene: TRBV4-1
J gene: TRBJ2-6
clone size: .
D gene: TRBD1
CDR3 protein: CASSQEAGGGGANVLTF
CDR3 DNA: TGCGCCAGCAGCCAGGAAGCAGGGGGCGGTGGGGCCAACGTCCTGACTTTC

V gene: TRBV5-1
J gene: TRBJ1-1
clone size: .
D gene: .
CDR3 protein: CASSLQRSGFNTEAFF
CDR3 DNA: TGCGCCAGCAGCCTCCAACGATCGGGTTTCAACACTGAAGCTTTCTTT

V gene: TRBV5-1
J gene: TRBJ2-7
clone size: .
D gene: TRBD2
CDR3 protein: CASSQASGGAYEQYF
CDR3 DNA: TGCGCCAGCAGCCAAGCTAGCGGGGGGGCCTACGAGCAGTACTTC

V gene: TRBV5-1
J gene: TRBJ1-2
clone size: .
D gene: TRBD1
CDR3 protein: CASSLGTAYGYTF
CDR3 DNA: TGCGCCAGCAGCCTCGGGACAGCCTATGGCTACACCTTC

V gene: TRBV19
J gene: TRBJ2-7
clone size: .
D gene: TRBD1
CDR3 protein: CASSADWDRGEEQYF
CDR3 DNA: TGTGCCAGTAGCGCTGACTGGGACAGGGGCGAGGAGCAGTACTTC

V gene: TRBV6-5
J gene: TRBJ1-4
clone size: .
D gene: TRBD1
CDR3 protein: CASRRTGRNEKLFF
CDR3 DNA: TGTGCCAGCAGGCGGACAGGGAGGAATGAAAAACTGTTTTTT

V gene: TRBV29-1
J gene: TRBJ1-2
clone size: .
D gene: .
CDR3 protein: CSVSRLMRGYTF
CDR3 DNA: TGCAGCGTTTCCCGCCTGATGCGCGGCTACACCTTC

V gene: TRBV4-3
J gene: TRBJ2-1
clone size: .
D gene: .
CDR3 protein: CASSQEYRSYNEQFF
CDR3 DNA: TGCGCCAGCAGCCAAGAATACAGGTCCTACAATGAGCAGTTCTTC

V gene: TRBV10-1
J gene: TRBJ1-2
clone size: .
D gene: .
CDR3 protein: CASRINRVMEGYTF
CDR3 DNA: TGCGCCAGCAGAATTAACAGGGTGATGGAAGGCTACACCTTC

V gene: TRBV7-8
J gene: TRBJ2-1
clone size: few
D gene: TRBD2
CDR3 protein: CASSLSGTSYNEQFF
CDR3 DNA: TGTGCCAGCAGCTTATCAGGGACTAGTTACAATGAGCAGTTCTTC

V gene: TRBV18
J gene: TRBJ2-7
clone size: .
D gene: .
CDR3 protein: CASSPPQSYEQYF
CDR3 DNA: TGTGCCAGCTCACCACCGCAGAGCTACGAGCAGTACTTC

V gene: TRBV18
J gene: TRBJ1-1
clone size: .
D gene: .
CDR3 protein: CASSPPQGGSTEAFF
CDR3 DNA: TGTGCCAGCTCACCTCCTCAGGGCGGGAGCACTGAAGCTTTCTTT

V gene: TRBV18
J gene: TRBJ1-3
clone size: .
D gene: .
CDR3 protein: CASSPRTNSGNTIYF
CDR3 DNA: TGTGCCAGCTCACCTAGGACCAACTCTGGAAACACCATATATTTT

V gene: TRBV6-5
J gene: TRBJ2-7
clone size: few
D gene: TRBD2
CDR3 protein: CASSPRTSGDREQYF
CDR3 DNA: TGTGCCAGCAGTCCTAGGACTAGCGGGGATCGCGAGCAGTACTTC

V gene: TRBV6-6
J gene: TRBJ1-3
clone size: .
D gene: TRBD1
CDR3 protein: CASSTTGTGGNTIYF
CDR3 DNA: TGTGCCAGCAGTACGACCGGGACAGGAGGAAACACCATATATTTT

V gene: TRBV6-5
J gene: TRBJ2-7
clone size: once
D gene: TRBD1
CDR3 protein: CASSEDRGLREQYF
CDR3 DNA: TGTGCCAGTTCGGAGGACAGGGGGCTAAGGGAGCAGTACTTC

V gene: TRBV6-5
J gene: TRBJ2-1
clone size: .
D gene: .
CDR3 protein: CASSRGGASYEQFF
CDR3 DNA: TGTGCCAGCAGTAGGGGGGGGGCCTCTTATGAGCAGTTCTTC

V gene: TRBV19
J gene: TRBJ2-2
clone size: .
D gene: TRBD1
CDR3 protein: CASSTPGQVTGELFF
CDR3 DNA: TGTGCCAGTAGTACCCCGGGACAGGTTACCGGGGAGCTGTTTTTT

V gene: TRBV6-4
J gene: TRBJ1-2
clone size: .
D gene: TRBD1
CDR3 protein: CASSAPTDRGIRIYTF
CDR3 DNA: TGTGCCAGCAGTGCCCCCACAGACAGGGGCATTAGGATCTACACCTTC

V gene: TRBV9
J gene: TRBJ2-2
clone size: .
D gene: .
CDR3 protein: CASSVEYWGRNTGELFF
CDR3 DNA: TGTGCCAGCAGCGTAGAGTACTGGGGCCGGAACACCGGGGAGCTGTTTTTT